This entry features one TCR beta chain sequence. Data came from immunoSEQ multiplex PCR; TCRdb stores just in-frame clones and leaves some out. The data hold 430,000 or so clones, with nearly 90% observed a single time. The CDR3 length is 13 residues. V shed 1 base and J shed 4 bases, with 7 bases lying between them. Per the germline V gene, CDR1 is PRHDT and CDR2 is FYEKMQ (reference sequence). The data stem from a study of Ad26.COV2.S vaccination and SARS-CoV-2 variants. Indicated treatment: some 20 received Ad26.COV2.S at low or high dose, single or two shots; about 5 received placebo; per-sample allocation not given. At day 63 after the first vaccine or placebo injection, samples were drawn.

The chain has TRBV13 and TRBJ1-1, with D uncertain. The receptor was isolated from a person between 18 and 65 years old who received the Ad26.COV2.S COVID-19 vaccine or a placebo. Sequencing used peripheral blood, obtained in a trial of Ad26.COV2.S vaccine versus placebo. Here the CDR3 reads CASSLVLSTEAFF. The CDR3 DNA sequence: TGTGCCAGCAGCTTAGTGCTTAGCACTGAAGCTTTCTTT.